These 14 T cell receptor beta chains share one sample of origin, sequenced in a study of T-cell reconstitution after alpha-beta-depleted transplantation in children. Researchers prepared the TCRbeta library using unique molecular identifiers, the study reports. From the PCR reads, TCRdb called clonotypes with MiXCR, one entry per CDR3 protein. The sample has about 58,000 distinct CDR3 sequences, approximately 43% seen once. The specimen was PBMCs, mostly from graft donor cells, collected 360 days after TCRalphabeta/CD19-depleted stem cell transplant. Receptors were obtained from a male patient younger than 18 who had a stem cell transplant for acute lymphoblastic leukemia, so the T cells may come from the graft donor.

The chain uses TRBV12-3 or TRBV12-4 and TRBJ2-7, with D tentatively TRBD1 (5 bases). This CDR3 region has 13 residues. Trimming pared 2 bases from V and 3 bases from J, leaving 8 bases between. The CDR3 DNA sequence: TGTGCCAGCAGTTTACGCAGGGACTACGAGCAGTACTTC. It translates to CASSLRRDYEQYF.

This clonotype came up a few times. The V call is TRBV9, the J call TRBJ2-1, with TRBD1 matching over 8 bases. Germline V CDR1 and CDR2: SGDLS, YYNGEE. This CDR3 is 15 amino acids long. V dropped 5 bases and J dropped 6; count of bases not matched to a gene: 10. For the CDR3, the DNA is TGTGCCAGCAGTCTAACTTCAGGGGGCCGCAATGAGCAGTTCTTC. Protein product: CASSLTSGGRNEQFF.

Only a few counts were recorded for this clonotype. The chain combines TRBV29-1 with TRBJ2-3; D call uncertain. The CDR3 is 13 amino acids. CDR1 and CDR2 from the germline V gene are SQVTM and ANQGSEA. V was pared by 7 bases and J by 0 bases, with 11 bases between. The CDR3 DNA follows: TGCAGCGCCGGTGGCGGTAGCACAGATACGCAGTATTTT. Translating gives CSAGGGSTDTQYF.

This clonotype was counted a few times. The chain is built from TRBV7-6 and TRBJ2-3, with 12 nucleotides matching TRBD2. This CDR3 is built from 17 residues. V shed 0 bases, J shed 8 bases, and the junction held 9 bases outside the gene matches. Germline V gene sequence: CDR1 SGHVS, CDR2 FNYEAQ. The CDR3 protein is CASSLAFPSGRAGTQYF. The CDR3 DNA follows: TGTGCCAGCAGCTTAGCCTTTCCTAGCGGGAGGGCCGGTACGCAGTATTTT.

J is TRBJ2-2 and V is TRBV4-3; D is undetermined. The germline CDR1 and CDR2 sequences are LGHNA and YSLEER. Between the trimmed V and J ends, which lost 6 bases and 1 base, there was a span of 9 bases. The CDR3 extends over 14 amino acids. The CDR3 sequence: CASRRTENTGELFF. CDR3 DNA sequence: TGCGCCAGCAGGAGGACCGAGAACACCGGGGAGCTGTTTTTT.

This chain connects TRBV5-1 to TRBJ2-1, with D perhaps TRBD2 (6 bases). Per the germline V gene, CDR1 is SGHRS and CDR2 is YFSETQ. This CDR3 contains 15 residues. V was cut by 2 bases and J by 6 bases, with 15 bases left in between. The CDR3 nucleotides read TGCGCCAGCAGCTTAAGCGGGTCACCATTCAATGAGCAGTTCTTC. Its translation is CASSLSGSPFNEQFF.

This clonotype was recorded once. This chain joins TRBV7-8 and TRBJ2-7, with TRBD2 identical over 8 bases. With 1 base clipped from V and 0 bases from J, the junction kept 5 bases outside the gene matches. The V gene's germline CDR1 is SGHVS and CDR2 FQNEAQ. The CDR3 runs to 16 residues. The CDR3 DNA sequence: TGTGCCAGCAGCTTAGGGCTCGGGAGGGTCTCCTACGAGCAGTACTTC. This sequence encodes CASSLGLGRVSYEQYF.

This rearrangement joins TRBV20-1 to TRBJ2-1; no clear D. V shed 3 bases and J shed 0 bases, with 9 bases lying between them. Germline values: CDR1 DFQATT, CDR2 SNEGSKA (reference sequence). The CDR3 covers 14 residues. The CDR3 region has the DNA TGCAGTGCTAGGGGCGATAGCTCCTACAATGAGCAGTTCTTC. It specifies CSARGDSSYNEQFF.

The CDR3 DNA follows: TGCGCCAGCAGTAAGGGGGAGAAGCAGTTCTTC. Encoded protein: CASSKGEKQFF. The chain is built from TRBV5-1 and TRBJ2-1; a possible D gene is TRBD1 (6 bases). This CDR3 comprises 11 residues. Per germline, CDR1 SGHRS and CDR2 YFSETQ. V was clipped by 5 bases and J by 11 bases, with 11 bases between them.

This clonotype was detected a few times. The chain links TRBV20-1 to TRBJ1-1; possibly TRBD1 for D (5 bases). Per the germline V gene, CDR1 is DFQATT and CDR2 is SNEGSKA (reference sequence). The CDR3 is 11 amino acids. Between the trimmed V and J ends, which lost 3 bases and 4 bases, there was a span of 6 bases. The CDR3 sequence is CSASRVTEAFF. Written as DNA, the CDR3 is TGCAGTGCTAGCAGGGTCACTGAAGCTTTCTTT.

This clonotype turned up a few times. The chain uses TRBV18 and TRBJ2-3; either TRBD1 or TRBD2 may fit D (5 bases each). V lost 3 bases, J lost 5 bases, and 12 bases lay in between. CDR1 and CDR2 (germline): KGHSH, LQKENI. The CDR3 runs 14 residues. The DNA of the CDR3 is TGTGCCAGCTCACCGGGACCACTTAAAGATACGCAGTATTTT. Amino acids: CASSPGPLKDTQYF.

This clonotype was seen a handful of times. This chain joins TRBV27 and TRBJ2-1, with TRBD2 as a possible D gene (5 bases). In germline, CDR1 is MNHEY, CDR2 SMNVEV (reference sequence). V dropped 5 bases and J dropped 7 bases, with 12 bases sitting between them. This CDR3 comprises 13 residues. The CDR3 protein is CASSPLPGNEQFF. CDR3 bases: TGTGCCAGCAGTCCCCTCCCGGGAAATGAGCAGTTCTTC.

CDR3 in DNA: TGCGCCTCGGGGCCGAGAGGCACAGATACGCAGTATTTT. This codes for CASGPRGTDTQYF. The chain is built from TRBV5-1 and TRBJ2-3; D assignment may be TRBD1 or TRBD2 (5 bases each). V was pared by 10 bases and J by 1 base, with 13 bases between. This CDR3 is built from 13 residues. Germline V gene sequence: CDR1 SGHRS, CDR2 YFSETQ.

This chain links TRBV20-1 with TRBJ2-7, with a possible D match to TRBD1 (6 bases). Germline-derived CDR1 and CDR2 are DFQATT and SNEGSKA (reference sequence). CDR3 length: 13 amino acids. Trimming took off 5 bases at V and 0 bases at J, with 11 bases between the two ends. CDR3 DNA sequence: TGCAGTGCTCGGACAGCCAGCTCCTACGAGCAGTACTTC. Translating it yields CSARTASSYEQYF.